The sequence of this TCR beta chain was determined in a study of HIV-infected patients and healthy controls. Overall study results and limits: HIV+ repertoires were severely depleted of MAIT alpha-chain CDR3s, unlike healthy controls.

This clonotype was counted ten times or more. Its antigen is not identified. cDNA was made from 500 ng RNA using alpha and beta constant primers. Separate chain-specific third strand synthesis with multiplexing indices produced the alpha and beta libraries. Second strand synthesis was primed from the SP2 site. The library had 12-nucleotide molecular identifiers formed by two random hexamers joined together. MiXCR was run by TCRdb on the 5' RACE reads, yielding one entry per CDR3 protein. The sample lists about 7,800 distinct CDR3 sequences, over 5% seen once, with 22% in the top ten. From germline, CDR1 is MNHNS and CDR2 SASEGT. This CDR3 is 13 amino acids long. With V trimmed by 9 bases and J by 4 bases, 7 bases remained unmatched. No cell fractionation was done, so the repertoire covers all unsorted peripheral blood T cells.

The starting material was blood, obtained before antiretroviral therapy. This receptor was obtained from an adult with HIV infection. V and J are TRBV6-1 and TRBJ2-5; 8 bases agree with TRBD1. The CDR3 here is CARSRTGTETQYF. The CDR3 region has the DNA TGTGCCAGGAGCCGGACAGGGACAGAGACCCAGTACTTC.